In its sample, the clone carrying this TCR beta chain was seen many times. Using RNA transcripts as the source, TCR beta CDR3 regions were amplified. When the TCR CDR3 underwent first-round RT-PCR, the HTBI primer set was used. TCRdb itself ran the multiplex PCR reads through MiXCR, one entry per CDR3 protein. The repertoire holds about 580,000 distinct CDR3 sequences, with 11% to 15% as singletons. This specimen belongs to a study of T cells in Graves' hyperthyroidism and ophthalmopathy. For the diagnoses, clinical symptoms, serum thyroxine and TRAb, thyroid ultrasound and orbital computed tomography were used. The blood sample was taken at first hyperthyroidism diagnosis, before any ophthalmopathy symptoms. CDR3 length: 15 residues. V lost 6 bases, J lost 9 bases, and 16 bases stayed unmatched. CDR1 and CDR2 (germline): DFQATT, SNEGSKA (reference sequence).

The source of this sequence is a woman aged 25 to 45 with Graves' hyperthyroidism that later progressed to Graves' ophthalmopathy. The chain couples TRBV20-1 to TRBJ2-1, with TRBD1 matching over 8 bases. Sequencing was performed on blood. The CDR3 bases are TGCAGTGCCACAAACCCCTCGGACAGGGAGGCTGAGCAGTTCTTC. Translated, it gives CSATNPSDREAEQFF.